These 3 T cell receptor beta chains were sequenced from one sample in a study of OX40 agonist ivuxolimab in advanced cancers. Method: immunoSEQ multiplex PCR; TCRdb's copy keeps in-frame clones and lacks some. Of approximately 84,000 clones listed, roughly 86% are singletons. This specimen consisted of CD4+ or CD8+ T cells sorted from blood, obtained in a trial of the OX40 agonist ivuxolimab. The receptor set was obtained from an adult with an advanced solid tumor such as melanoma, head and neck, liver or kidney cancer.

The chain uses TRBV6-5 and TRBJ1-6; D gene ambiguous. The V end was cut by 6 bases, the J end by 10 bases, with 16 bases between. Germline V gene lookup returns CDR1 MNHEY and CDR2 SVGAGI. The CDR3 covers 14 residues. The CDR3 bases are TGTGCCAGCAGGGTGTTTAGGGATTGGTCACCCCTCCACTTT. This encodes CASRVFRDWSPLHF.

The genes are TRBV10-3 and TRBJ1-6, with D unclear. The V and J ends lost 0 bases and 10 bases respectively, with 10 bases between them. The germline V gene has CDR1 ENHRY and CDR2 SYGVKD. The CDR3 loop spans 14 amino acids. The CDR3, as DNA: TGTGCCATCAGTGAGTCCTCCGAAGAGTCACCCCTCCACTTT. This gives the protein CAISESSEESPLHF.

The J gene is TRBJ2-3, the V gene TRBV19; D gene uncertain. CDR1 is LNHDA and CDR2 is SQIVND in the germline V gene (reference sequence). The CDR3 runs 13 residues. V shed 1 base and J shed 4 bases, with 6 bases lying between them. This CDR3 is CASSIGSPDTQYF. CDR3 bases: TGTGCCAGTAGTATAGGGAGCCCAGATACGCAGTATTTT. Filled out from reference TRBV19 and TRBJ2-3, the complete variable domain reads DGGITQSPKYLFRKEGQNVTLSCEQNLNHDAMYWYRQDPGQGLRLIYYSQIVNDFQKGDIAEGYSVSREKKESFPLTVTSAQKNPTAFYLCASSIGSPDTQYFGPGTRLTVL.